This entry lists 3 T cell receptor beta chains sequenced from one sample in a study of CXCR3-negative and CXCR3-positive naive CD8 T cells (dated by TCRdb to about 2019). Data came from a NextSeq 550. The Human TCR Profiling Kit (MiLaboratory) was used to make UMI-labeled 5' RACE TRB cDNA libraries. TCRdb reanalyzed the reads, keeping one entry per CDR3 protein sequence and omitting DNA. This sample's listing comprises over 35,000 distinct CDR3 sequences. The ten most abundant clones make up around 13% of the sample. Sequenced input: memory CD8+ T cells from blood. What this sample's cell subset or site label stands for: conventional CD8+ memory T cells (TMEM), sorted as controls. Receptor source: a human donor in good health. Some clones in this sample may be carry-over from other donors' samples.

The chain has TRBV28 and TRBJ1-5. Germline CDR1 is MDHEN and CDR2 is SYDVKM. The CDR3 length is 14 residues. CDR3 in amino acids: CASNNGRNNQPQHF.

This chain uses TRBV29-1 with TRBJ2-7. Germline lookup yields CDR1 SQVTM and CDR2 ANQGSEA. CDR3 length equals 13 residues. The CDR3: CSVVYISSYEQYF.

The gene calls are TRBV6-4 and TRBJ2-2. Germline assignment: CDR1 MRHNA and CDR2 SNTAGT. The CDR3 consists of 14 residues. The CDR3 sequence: CASSDSTDTGELFF.